This TCR beta chain originates from a study of T cells expressing NK-cell markers. A 5'RACE template switching approach incorporating UMIs was used to make TCR beta cDNA. TCRdb reprocessed the 5' RACE reads and keeps a single row for each CDR3 protein, giving no DNA. The sample table sets out some 450,000 distinct CDR3 sequences. Germline-derived CDR1 and CDR2 are ENHRY and SYGVKD. This CDR3 contains 15 residues. To note about this clonotype: Its antigen is as yet unknown.

Study-wide results and limits: Of CD8+ T cells, about 1.0-8% belonged to dominant NKG2C+ clonotypes in five to seven donors.

The sample consisted of blood T cells: a sorted CD56 or NKG2C T cell subset, CD4+ or CD8+ T cells, or bulk PBMC T cells (not recorded which). V usage is TRBV10-3 and J usage is TRBJ2-3; TCRdb picks TRBD1, but there is no DNA to check that call. This clonotype was sampled from a woman aged 18 to 75 in good health. CDR3 loop: CAISESGGAADTQYF.